This TCR beta chain was sequenced for a study of identical twins listed by TCRdb under 2016. General notes on the study: The study deep-sequenced TCR alpha and beta repertoires from monozygotic twins, unrelated adults of various ages and cord blood to test whether fetal clonotypes persist. Replicate twin experiments were performed at different times using different library preparation protocols to rule out contamination.

The germline V gene supplies CDR1 SGHAT and CDR2 FQNNGV. The V and J ends are trimmed by 4 bases and 3 bases, leaving 16 bases between them. The CDR3 sequence holds 15 residues, the cysteine and phenylalanine included. Kept here is only the CDR3 DNA, which spans 45 bases and is read in frame from base 1. Only healthy Caucasian donors were included. Three pairs of female monozygotic twins, all aged roughly 18 to 30 years, were included in the twin cohort. CD4+ and CD8+ T cell populations were isolated with positive isolation kits from Invitrogen. Libraries were made using 5' RACE. Sequencing took place on an Illumina HiSeq 2000. Template switching added a universal primer binding site, and the final cDNA carried a unique molecular identifier that allowed TCR cDNA molecules to be counted accurately. First-strand cDNA for TCR alpha and beta chains was synthesized from specific primers in the conserved constant-segment region. To control for contamination, every cDNA library carried two barcodes: a SMART-Mk sample barcode plus Illumina barcodes. Two successive PCR steps introduced TruSeq adapter sequences along with Illumina sample barcodes. The Illumina HiSeq platform was used with custom primers to sequence TCR alpha and beta cDNA libraries. The study's processing was this. MiGEC processed the raw reads to extract unique molecular identifiers, while MiXCR was used to determine the CDR3 positions. For each individual, recombination models were inferred using an EM algorithm with the repgenHMM and IGoR tools. The tcR package in R was used for shared clonotype analysis, with sharing normalized by the product of cloneset sizes. To study raw recombination free of thymic and clonal selection effects, out-of-frame nonproductive sequences were analyzed. Clones were called with MiXCR by TCRdb after fastp trimmed the public reads at Q25, and only in-frame beta chains were retained. For every CDR3 protein sequence, its rows merge into one entry that carries the most common genes and DNA. TCRdb's processing, not the authors', yielded these V and J calls. In this sample the table shows 400,000 to 500,000 distinct CDR3 sequences, about 13% of which occur a single time. The ten largest clones take up 0.95% to 1% of the sample.

This clonotype was found a few times. Its antigen remains unidentified. No per-base quality is available; no much larger clone lies one base away. Summary of the overall study and its limitations: Out-of-frame TCR alpha sequences shared between twins showed an excess of low generation-probability sequences compared with coincidental sharing between unrelated individuals. Fewer insertions were carried by abundant cord blood beta clonotypes; a weaker similar trend was observed in young adult naive repertoires, while no such trend was observed in memory repertoires. In beta out-of-frame sequences, excess twin sharing was weaker, because having fewer shared sequences lowered the signal-to-noise ratio. Out-of-frame TCR alpha sharing in monozygotic twins was systematically underestimated by recombination models, whereas sharing between unrelated individuals was in agreement with the recombination models. Conclusions relied on cross-sectional statistical analysis, since the same donors could not be followed over many years. Zero-insertion analyses could be partly confounded by invariant T cells such as MAIT and iNKT, although diverse VJ usage argued against such confounding for most clonotypes.

The same sample was also used in a study of yellow fever vaccine responses in identical twins. As described in the second report: The authors reported that the T cell response to vaccination in identical twins appeared partly convergent and partly personalized. In the study, vaccine-responding T cell clones were precisely tracked in identical twins.

The chain is made from TRBV11-2 and TRBJ2-7; a tentative D match to TRBD1 spans 5 bases. This TCR was sampled from a woman between 18 and 30 years old in good health. The material sequenced was CD4+ T cells sorted from blood. The sequenced DNA is TGTGCCAGCAGCTCCAGACAGACCTCAAACTACGAGCAGTACTTC. Translated, this gives CASSSRQTSNYEQYF.